This entry lists 5 T cell receptor beta chains sequenced from one sample in a study of cytomegalovirus exposure and HLA in healthy donors. 13 Jbeta primers and 60 Vbeta primers were used for the PCR. Produced via immunoSEQ multiplex PCR; TCRdb's table is partial and in-frame only. This table has about 180,000 clones, over 75% appearing once. Source material: PBMCs. The receptors were sampled from a woman in her 30s in good health and CMV-seronegative.

The genes are TRBV2 and TRBJ2-7; 7 bases align to TRBD2. The CDR3 sequence is 15 residues long. Germline V lookup: CDR1 SNHLY, CDR2 FYNNEI. V was clipped by 5 bases and J by 0 bases; unmatched bases: 7. In DNA form, the CDR3 reads TGTGCCAGCAGTCTTCCGAAGCGGGGCTCCTACGAGCAGTACTTC. It specifies CASSLPKRGSYEQYF.

This clone was seen just once. This chain connects TRBV29-1 to TRBJ2-7; 9 nucleotides align to TRBD2. Germline V gene lookup returns CDR1 SQVTM and CDR2 ANQGSEA. The CDR3 totals 14 residues. V shed 1 base and J 3 bases; nucleotides not matched to a gene: 4. As DNA, the CDR3 is TGCAGCGTTGAAGGGCGGGGGGGCCGCTACGAGCAGTACTTC. Its translation: CSVEGRGGRYEQYF.

The chain carries TRBV21-1 and TRBJ2-3; the D call TRBD1 from the table was never checked on the DNA. TRBV21-1 corresponds to a pseudogene. CDR3 size: 16 residues. The CDR3 is CASSFDRGDSTDTQYF. The CDR3, as DNA: TGTGCCAGCAGCTTTGACAGGGGGGACAGCACAGATACGCAGTATTTT.

The V call is TRBV27, the J call TRBJ1-4; possible D gene TRBD1, 5 bases. The germline V and J ends were trimmed by 5 bases and 0 bases, with 13 bases remaining between them. Germline assignment: CDR1 MNHEY and CDR2 SMNVEV (reference sequence). This CDR3 is 16 amino acids long. CDR3 sequence: CASSGDSFATNEKLFF. CDR3 bases: TGTGCCAGCAGTGGCGACAGTTTTGCAACTAATGAAAAACTGTTTTTT.

This clone has a handful of counts. The chain recombines TRBV4-3 with TRBJ2-5; 9 positions agree with TRBD1. The CDR3 runs 17 residues. Unmatched junction bases numbered 13, after V lost 3 bases and J lost 5 bases. Looked up from germline, CDR1 is LGHNA and CDR2 is YSLEER. CDR3 DNA: TGCGCCAGCAGCCAGGCACGGTCACAGGGGGCAGGGGAGACCCAGTACTTC. This sequence encodes CASSQARSQGAGETQYF.